This entry is about one TCR beta chain. Its antigen is currently unknown. This was a deep-level run. Sequencing used immunoSEQ multiplex PCR; TCRdb keeps in-frame clones, though not all of them. The sample consists of roughly 500,000 clones, less than 96% of them appearing once. The entry originates in a study of shared clonotypes between healthy human individuals. The CDR3 consists of 15 residues. CDR1 is MNHEY and CDR2 is SVGAGI in the germline V gene. Study-wide results and limits: The represented genetic and exposure-history diversity was limited by the small number of donors.

Sequencing was performed on naive CD4+ T cells sorted from blood. As to subset: CD45RA+ positively selected. This clonotype originated in a woman aged 25 to 39 in good health. The V call is TRBV6-5, the J call TRBJ2-5, with 7 bases identical to TRBD1. The end of the DNA aligns better with TRBJ2-7, so the J call may be wrong. The CDR3 is CASRKAGTEAYEQYF. CDR3 nucleotide sequence: TGTGCCAGCAGAAAAGCCGGGACAGAAGCCTACGAGCAGTACTTC.